What follows are 5 T cell receptor beta chains derived from one specimen sequenced in a study of human T cells and chemical hapten exposure. One entry per CDR3 protein results from TCRdb running MiXCR on the RACE reads. The table lists about 82,000 distinct CDR3 sequences, approximately 11% of them singletons. Time point described: patch test 3, about 24 weeks after DPC sensitization. Stated treatment: therapeutic diphenylcyclopropenone sensitization with weekly scalp DPC. The starting material was whole blood, obtained in connection with sensitization to the hapten diphenylcyclopropenone (DPC). These receptors originate from a woman aged 50 to 65 with alopecia areata. Some clones in this sample may be carry-over from other donors' samples.

This clonotype was counted ten times or more. The chain links TRBV6-6 to TRBJ2-5; no firm D call. V was shortened by 0 bases and J by 1 base, with 6 bases between the two germline ends. CDR1 is MNHNY, CDR2 SVGAGI, per germline (reference sequence). CDR3 size: 14 residues. The CDR3 DNA reads TGTGCCAGCAGTTACTCGAGAGCCCAAGAGACCCAGTACTTC. Its protein product is CASSYSRAQETQYF.

This clonotype occurred a few times. This chain joins TRBV29-1 and TRBJ2-3, with unresolved D. The CDR3 consists of 12 residues. Germline V gene lookup returns CDR1 SQVTM and CDR2 ANQGSEA. The V end lost 3 bases, the J end lost 1 base, and 5 bases lay between the germline ends. The CDR3 DNA reads TGCAGCGTTGATCCCGGCACAGATACGCAGTATTTT. It yields the protein CSVDPGTDTQYF.

This clonotype was recorded many times. This sequence joins TRBV3-1 and TRBJ2-1, with 13 nucleotides matching TRBD2. CDR1 and CDR2 (germline): LGHDT, YNNKEL (reference sequence). This CDR3 has 17 residues. The junction had 6 bases not matched to a gene; V was cut back by 4 bases and J by 3 bases. CDR3 sequence (DNA): TGTGCCAGCAGCCGCGCCGGACTAGCGGGAGTCTACAATGAGCAGTTCTTC. Translated: CASSRAGLAGVYNEQFF.

The V gene is TRBV5-5, the J gene TRBJ1-5; the match to TRBD1 covers 8 bases. This CDR3 is 16 amino acids long. V was clipped by 4 bases and J by 5 bases; unmatched bases: 11. Germline V lookup: CDR1 SGHKS, CDR2 YYEKEE (reference sequence). In nucleotides, the CDR3 is TGTGCCAGCAGCCTACGGACAGGGTCGATGGATCAGCCCCAGCATTTT. This translates into CASSLRTGSMDQPQHF.

The chain uses TRBV24-1 and TRBJ2-1; 10 nucleotides line up with TRBD2. The junction had 2 bases not matched to a gene; V was cut back by 4 bases and J by 0 bases. Germline loops: CDR1 KGHDR, CDR2 SFDVKD. This CDR3 comprises 16 residues. This chain's CDR3 is CATSDVAGGSYNEQFF. DNA for the CDR3: TGTGCCACCAGTGACGTAGCGGGAGGCTCCTACAATGAGCAGTTCTTC.